This TCR beta chain was captured by sequencing in a study of T cell responses to AZD1222 COVID-19 vaccine. General study results and limits: Within unmutated variant regions lay the reported targets of nearly half of spike-specific TCRs.

V was pared by 3 bases and J by 7 bases, with 9 bases between. The CDR3 is 13 amino acids. Germline V lookup: CDR1 KGHSH, CDR2 LQKENI. This table comes from immunoSEQ multiplex PCR, and its TCRdb copy is limited to in-frame clones, with some not included. The sample has about 120,000 clones; around 87% are singletons. This clone was observed once. Its specificity is not known. The chain employs TRBV18 and TRBJ2-2; a possible D gene is TRBD2 (6 bases). Sequenced here: peripheral blood, sampled on day 0 of AZD1222 vaccination. This receptor was obtained from an adult in good health. CDR3 in amino acids: CASSPEGIGELFF. For the CDR3, the DNA is TGTGCCAGCTCACCGGAGGGGATCGGGGAGCTGTTTTTT.